This T cell receptor (beta chain) was captured in a study of blood T cell repertoires in COVID-19. Germline V lookup: CDR1 SGHRS, CDR2 YFSETQ. With 2 bases removed from V and 1 base from J, the gap between germline ends came to 9 bases. The CDR3 contains 15 residues. The table came from immunoSEQ multiplex PCR; TCRdb's copy has only in-frame clones and leaves some out. Among tens of thousands of clones listed, about 88% were seen once. The sample comprised peripheral blood. The chain joins TRBV5-1 to TRBJ2-2; D possibly corresponds to TRBD1 (6 bases). The origin of this receptor is a man between 45 and 60 years old with acute or convalescent COVID-19. The DNA of the CDR3 is TGCGCCAGCAGCTTATTACAGGGGAACACCGGGGAGCTGTTTTTT. This sequence encodes CASSLLQGNTGELFF.